Listed here is a single T cell receptor beta chain. What it recognizes is unknown. Produced via immunoSEQ multiplex PCR; TCRdb's table is partial and in-frame only. The sample contains roughly 24,000 clones, 81% of which appear only once. This sample is drawn from a study of T cells in narcolepsy. General study findings and limits: Same-patient CSF and blood CD4+ T cell clonotypes included HCRT-specific and TRIB2-specific autoreactive ones.

Trimming took 1 base from V and 0 from J, leaving 10 bases between them. The CDR3 is made up of 15 amino acids. Germline V gene data show CDR1 as MDHEN and CDR2 as SYDVKM. The chain carries TRBV28 and TRBJ2-7, with no clear D. The sequenced sample consisted of memory (CD45RA-) CD4+ T cells from blood. This clonotype was obtained from a human donor in good health. The CDR3 DNA is TGTGCCAGCAGTTTATTTTCACAGAACTCCTACGAGCAGTACTTC. It yields the protein CASSLFSQNSYEQYF.